Listed below are T cell receptor beta chains from one sample, sequenced in a study of blood T cell repertoires in COVID-19. Produced via immunoSEQ multiplex PCR; TCRdb's table is partial and in-frame only. The sample lists about 21,000 clones; roughly 84% were seen once. The sample taken for sequencing was peripheral blood. The origin of the receptors is a man aged 35-49 years with acute or convalescent COVID-19. Each CDR3 is given with its conserved first and last residue. The D gene is left open where the match is weak. A row's size may be missing; if present it is once, few, many or a size class.

>-|TRBJ1-3|-|TRBV10-3
CAISGGGRSNSGNTIYF
TGTGCCATCAGTGGGGGGGGAAGGTCGAACTCTGGAAACACCATATATTTT
>TRBD2|TRBJ2-6|-|TRBV6-6
CASSHLGLAGQAGANVLTF
TGTGCCAGCAGTCACCTCGGACTAGCGGGACAGGCTGGGGCCAACGTCCTGACTTTC
>TRBD1|TRBJ1-5|-|TRBV9
CASSVAEGANQPQHF
TGTGCCAGCAGCGTAGCGGAGGGGGCGAATCAGCCCCAGCATTTT
>TRBD2|TRBJ2-1|-|TRBV5-1
CASSLVAGSYNEQFF
TGCGCCAGCAGCTTGGTAGCGGGCTCCTACAATGAGCAGTTCTTC
>-|TRBJ1-5|-|TRBV12-3/TRBV12-4
CASSPQTDQPQHF
TGTGCCAGCAGTCCACAGACAGATCAGCCCCAGCATTTT
>TRBD2|TRBJ2-2|-|TRBV5-1
CASSSGGRTGELFF
TGCGCCAGCAGCTCGGGGGGGCGCACCGGGGAGCTGTTTTTT
>-|TRBJ1-2|once|TRBV7-8
CASSSGQAGPYGYTF
TGTGCCAGCAGCTCCGGACAAGCCGGGCCGTATGGCTACACCTTC
>TRBD2|TRBJ2-7|-|TRBV20-1
CSASVLAGVYEQYF
TGCAGTGCTAGTGTCCTAGCGGGAGTTTACGAGCAGTACTTC
>-|TRBJ2-3|-|TRBV19
CASSIGLAPDTQYF
TGTGCCAGTAGTATAGGCCTAGCCCCAGATACGCAGTATTTT
>TRBD1|TRBJ2-2|-|TRBV6-2/TRBV6-3
CASSLNRGYPGELFF
TGTGCCAGCAGTTTGAACAGGGGGTATCCCGGGGAGCTGTTTTTT
>-|TRBJ1-2|-|TRBV6-5
CASTFDSNYGYTF
TGTGCCAGCACTTTCGACAGTAACTATGGCTACACCTTC
>-|TRBJ1-2|-|TRBV18
CASSPDRTYGYTF
TGTGCCAGCTCACCCGACAGGACCTATGGCTACACCTTC
>-|TRBJ2-1|-|TRBV4-1
CASSQDPAREVNNEQFF
TGCGCCAGCAGCCAAGATCCTGCGAGGGAAGTAAACAATGAGCAGTTCTTC
>-|TRBJ2-3|-|TRBV25-1
CASSGSADYTDTQYF
TGTGCCAGCAGTGGTTCTGCGGACTACACAGATACGCAGTATTTT
>-|TRBJ1-4|once|TRBV7-3
CASSPRAKATNEKLFF
TGTGCCAGCAGCCCCAGGGCGAAGGCAACTAATGAAAAACTGTTTTTT
>TRBD2|TRBJ2-5|-|TRBV7-2
CASSLAGLAGVQTQYF
TGTGCCAGCAGCTTAGCCGGACTAGCGGGAGTACAGACCCAGTACTTC
>-|TRBJ2-2|-|TRBV6-2/TRBV6-3
CASSTTKRASENTGELFF
TGTGCCAGCAGCACTACCAAAAGGGCTAGCGAGAACACCGGGGAGCTGTTTTTT
>-|TRBJ1-4|-|TRBV3-1/TRBV3-2
CASSARGEKLFF
TGTGCCAGCAGCGCACGGGGTGAAAAACTGTTTTTT
>-|TRBJ2-7|-|TRBV5-6
CASSLGQGFSYEQYF
TGTGCCAGCAGCTTGGGGCAGGGGTTCTCCTACGAGCAGTACTTC
>-|TRBJ1-5|-|TRBV19
CASSEQGGNQPQHF
TGTGCCAGTAGTGAACAGGGAGGCAATCAGCCCCAGCATTTT
>TRBD1|TRBJ2-7|-|TRBV6-2/TRBV6-3
CASSRDSGFYEQYF
TGTGCCAGCAGTAGGGACAGTGGGTTCTACGAGCAGTACTTC
>-|TRBJ1-1|-|TRBV6-5
CASRNREAVVTEAFF
TGTGCCAGCAGGAACAGGGAAGCGGTAGTTACTGAAGCTTTCTTT
>-|TRBJ2-7|-|TRBV5-4
CASSLEGAPSYEQYF
TGTGCCAGTAGCTTGGAGGGGGCCCCCTCCTACGAGCAGTACTTC
>TRBD1|TRBJ1-1|-|TRBV12-5
CASGLPRQGNTEAFF
TGTGCTAGTGGTTTGCCGCGACAGGGTAACACTGAAGCTTTCTTT
>-|TRBJ2-3|-|TRBV11-1
CASSSRQYTDTQYF
TGTGCCAGCAGCTCACGACAGTACACAGATACGCAGTATTTT
>TRBD2|TRBJ2-2|-|TRBV6-5
CASSTQRERELFF
TGTGCCAGCAGTACTCAGCGGGAGCGGGAGCTGTTTTTT
>-|TRBJ1-2|-|TRBV7-2
CASSSQGVDYGYTF
TGTGCCAGCAGCTCACAGGGAGTGGACTATGGCTACACCTTC
>TRBD1|TRBJ2-1|once|TRBV13
CASSLVGGSPYNEQFF
TGTGCCAGCAGCTTAGTAGGGGGCTCCCCCTACAATGAGCAGTTCTTC
>-|TRBJ1-1|once|TRBV18
CASSPGQAEAFF
TGTGCCAGCTCACCAGGGCAAGCTGAAGCTTTCTTT
>TRBD1|TRBJ1-2|-|TRBV19
CASSMGTDNGYTF
TGTGCCAGTAGTATGGGGACAGACAATGGCTACACCTTC
>TRBD2|TRBJ2-1|once|TRBV7-2
CASRIAGGVGNEQFF
TGTGCCAGCAGGATAGCGGGAGGAGTAGGCAATGAGCAGTTCTTC
>TRBD1|TRBJ2-5|-|TRBV19
CASSPRQGAGETQYF
TGTGCCAGTAGTCCGAGACAGGGTGCAGGAGAGACCCAGTACTTC
>TRBD1|TRBJ2-1|-|TRBV5-1
CASKPGGQGNEQFF
TGCGCCAGCAAACCCGGAGGACAGGGCAATGAGCAGTTCTTC
>-|TRBJ2-3|-|TRBV13
CASSLGGATSRGTDTQYF
TGTGCCAGCAGCTTAGGAGGTGCAACCTCTCGGGGCACAGATACGCAGTATTTT
>-|TRBJ2-1|once|TRBV1
CTSSGGTSSFNEQFF
TGCACCAGCAGCGGCGGGACTAGCTCATTCAATGAGCAGTTCTTC
>-|TRBJ2-1|-|TRBV4-2
CASSQAARGANNEQFF
TGTGCCAGCAGCCAAGCGGCCAGAGGCGCCAACAATGAGCAGTTCTTC
>TRBD1|TRBJ2-5|-|TRBV3-1/TRBV3-2
CASHDRGYGTQYF
TGTGCCAGCCATGACAGGGGCTATGGGACCCAGTACTTC
>TRBD2|TRBJ2-3|-|TRBV7-8
CASSLARGGADTQYF
TGTGCCAGCAGCTTAGCTAGGGGAGGGGCAGATACGCAGTATTTT
>-|TRBJ2-7|once|TRBV9
CASSPGAGHYEQYF
TGTGCCAGCAGCCCAGGAGCGGGCCATTACGAGCAGTACTTC
>TRBD1|TRBJ1-1|-|TRBV30
CALSRQGLAEAFF
TGTGCCTTGTCCCGACAGGGGTTGGCTGAAGCTTTCTTT
>-|TRBJ2-3|once|TRBV7-2
CASSLEASTDTQYF
TGTGCCAGCAGCCTAGAAGCAAGCACAGATACGCAGTATTTT
>-|TRBJ1-3|-|TRBV29-1
CSAQDTTGNTIYF
TGCAGCGCCCAGGACACTACTGGAAACACCATATATTTT
>-|TRBJ2-5|-|TRBV30
CAWSLRETQYF
TGTGCCTGGAGCCTGCGGGAGACCCAGTACTTC
>TRBD1|TRBJ2-2|-|TRBV7-6
CASSSGQEYGGELFF
TGTGCCAGCAGCTCCGGACAGGAATACGGCGGGGAGCTGTTTTTT
>TRBD1|TRBJ2-4|once|TRBV6-5
CASRWKGDRGNIQYF
TGTGCCAGCAGATGGAAGGGGGACAGGGGAAACATTCAGTACTTC
>TRBD1|TRBJ2-7|-|TRBV3-1/TRBV3-2
CASSPDREGAYEQYF
TGTGCCAGCAGCCCCGACAGGGAAGGGGCCTACGAGCAGTACTTC
>TRBD1|TRBJ1-6|once|TRBV7-2
CASSLAHTGGNSPLHF
TGTGCCAGCAGCTTAGCGCACACAGGGGGTAATTCACCCCTCCACTTT
>TRBD1|TRBJ2-7|-|TRBV5-1
CASSRGTGATEQYF
TGCGCCAGCAGCAGGGGGACAGGGGCTACCGAGCAGTACTTC
>TRBD2|TRBJ2-7|-|TRBV5-1
CASSFWREENEQYF
TGCGCCAGCAGCTTTTGGCGGGAGGAGAACGAGCAGTACTTC
>TRBD1|TRBJ2-1|-|TRBV7-2
CASSFGQGSYNEQFF
TGTGCCAGCAGCTTTGGACAGGGCTCCTACAATGAGCAGTTCTTC
>TRBD1|TRBJ1-1|-|TRBV5-6
CASKRQGYMNTEAFF
TGTGCCAGCAAGAGACAGGGATACATGAACACTGAAGCTTTCTTT
>TRBD1|TRBJ1-3|few|TRBV10-1
CARVQGTSSGNTIYF
TGCGCCAGGGTACAGGGGACGAGCTCTGGAAACACCATATATTTT
>-|TRBJ2-5|-|TRBV11-2
CASSLGSSYYVEETQYF
TGTGCCAGCAGCTTAGGTTCTAGCTATTACGTTGAAGAGACCCAGTACTTC
>-|TRBJ1-2|-|TRBV6-1
CASSESYYGYTF
TGTGCCAGCAGTGAGTCTTACTATGGCTACACCTTC
>-|TRBJ1-5|-|TRBV6-6
CASSPEWSNQPQHF
TGTGCCAGCAGCCCAGAATGGAGCAATCAGCCCCAGCATTTT